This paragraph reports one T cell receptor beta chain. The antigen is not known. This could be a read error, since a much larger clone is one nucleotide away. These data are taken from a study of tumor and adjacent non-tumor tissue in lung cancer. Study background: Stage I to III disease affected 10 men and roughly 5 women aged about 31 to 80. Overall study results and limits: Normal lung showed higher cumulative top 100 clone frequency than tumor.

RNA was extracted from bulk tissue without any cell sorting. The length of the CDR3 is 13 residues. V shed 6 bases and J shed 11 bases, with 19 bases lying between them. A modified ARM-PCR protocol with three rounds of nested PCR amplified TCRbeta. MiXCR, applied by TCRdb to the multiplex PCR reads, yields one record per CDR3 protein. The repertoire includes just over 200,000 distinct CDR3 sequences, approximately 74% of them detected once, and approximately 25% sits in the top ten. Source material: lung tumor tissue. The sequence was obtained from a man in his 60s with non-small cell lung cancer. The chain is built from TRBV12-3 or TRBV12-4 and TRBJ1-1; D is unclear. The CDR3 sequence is CASRLLGGIWAFF. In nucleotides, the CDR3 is TGTGCCAGCAGGCTCTTAGGCGGGATATGGGCTTTCTTT.